This is a list of T cell receptor beta chains from one sample in a study of T-cell memory formation after mild COVID-19. TCRdb re-called the 5' RACE reads with MiXCR, one entry per CDR3 protein. The sample consists of 190,000 or so distinct CDR3 sequences, around a fifth of them appearing once. The specimen was PBMCs or a T cell subset sorted from them (not recorded which). The receptors were sampled from an adult woman who had mild COVID-19 (a few samples of this study predate the infection). Cell type and time point are not known. Both conserved end residues are part of each CDR3. Each record gives: J gene, V gene, D gene, clone size, CDR3 length, CDR3 protein, CDR3 DNA. The D gene is left open where the match is weak. Size tells how often a clone was seen (once, few, many) or the class of an expanded clone, and some rows leave it out.

j_gene: TRBJ1-2
v_gene: TRBV27
d_gene: .
abundance: .
len: 16
CDR3aa: CASKPGPSSQRYGYTF
CDR3nt: TGTGCCAGCAAGCCGGGCCCCTCGTCGCAGAGGTATGGCTACACCTTC

j_gene: TRBJ2-7
v_gene: TRBV10-3
d_gene: TRBD2
abundance: .
len: 15
CDR3aa: CAISVTSGGTYEQYF
CDR3nt: TGTGCCATCAGCGTGACTAGCGGGGGTACCTACGAGCAGTACTTC

j_gene: TRBJ2-7
v_gene: TRBV30
d_gene: .
abundance: .
len: 14
CDR3aa: CAWSSGTLAYEQYF
CDR3nt: TGTGCCTGGAGTTCAGGGACACTCGCCTACGAGCAGTACTTC

j_gene: TRBJ2-7
v_gene: TRBV5-6
d_gene: TRBD1
abundance: few
len: 12
CDR3aa: CASGTGDYEQYF
CDR3nt: TGTGCCAGCGGGACAGGGGACTACGAGCAGTACTTC

j_gene: TRBJ2-1
v_gene: TRBV15
d_gene: .
abundance: .
len: 12
CDR3aa: CATSRENNEQFF
CDR3nt: TGTGCCACCAGCAGGGAAAACAATGAGCAGTTCTTC

j_gene: TRBJ2-3
v_gene: TRBV7-9
d_gene: .
abundance: .
len: 14
CDR3aa: CASSFSAPTYEQYF
CDR3nt: TGTGCCAGCAGCTTCAGCGCTCCTACCTACGAGCAGTATTTT

j_gene: TRBJ2-6
v_gene: TRBV19
d_gene: .
abundance: .
len: 15
CDR3aa: CASSIGLSGANVLTF
CDR3nt: TGTGCCAGTAGTATCGGATTATCTGGGGCCAACGTCCTGACTTTC

j_gene: TRBJ2-5
v_gene: TRBV9
d_gene: TRBD2
abundance: few
len: 16
CDR3aa: CASSATPTSGYQTQYF
CDR3nt: TGTGCCAGCAGCGCCACCCCGACTAGCGGATACCAGACCCAGTACTTC

j_gene: TRBJ2-7
v_gene: TRBV7-8
d_gene: .
abundance: .
len: 13
CDR3aa: CASSLSGFNEQYF
CDR3nt: TGTGCCAGCAGCTTATCAGGGTTTAACGAGCAGTACTTC

j_gene: TRBJ2-1
v_gene: TRBV7-3
d_gene: TRBD1
abundance: few
len: 15
CDR3aa: CASSLEGASYNEQFF
CDR3nt: TGTGCCAGCAGCTTAGAGGGGGCCTCCTACAATGAGCAGTTCTTC

j_gene: TRBJ2-7
v_gene: TRBV13
d_gene: .
abundance: .
len: 16
CDR3aa: CASSLVYNGRDYEQYF
CDR3nt: TGTGCCAGCAGCTTAGTCTACAACGGGCGGGACTACGAGCAGTACTTC

j_gene: TRBJ2-7
v_gene: TRBV30
d_gene: TRBD2
abundance: .
len: 13
CDR3aa: CAWSVVRGYEQYF
CDR3nt: TGTGCCTGGAGTGTTGTGCGGGGGTACGAGCAGTACTTC

j_gene: TRBJ2-3
v_gene: TRBV6-2/TRBV6-3
d_gene: TRBD2
abundance: .
len: 16
CDR3aa: CASSYPAGELTDTQYF
CDR3nt: TGTGCCAGCAGTTACCCAGCGGGGGAGCTCACAGATACGCAGTATTTT

j_gene: TRBJ1-5
v_gene: TRBV6-5
d_gene: .
abundance: few
len: 13
CDR3aa: CASSGAGHQPQHF
CDR3nt: TGTGCCAGCAGCGGCGCCGGTCATCAGCCCCAGCATTTT

j_gene: TRBJ1-5
v_gene: TRBV7-2
d_gene: TRBD1
abundance: .
len: 17
CDR3aa: CASSEGQGINGNQPQHF
CDR3nt: TGTGCCAGCAGTGAGGGACAGGGGATTAATGGTAATCAGCCCCAGCATTTT

j_gene: TRBJ1-1
v_gene: TRBV7-9
d_gene: TRBD1
abundance: .
len: 13
CDR3aa: CALVKGAFSEAFF
CDR3nt: TGTGCCCTAGTGAAGGGGGCCTTTTCTGAAGCTTTCTTT

j_gene: TRBJ2-1
v_gene: TRBV12-3/TRBV12-4
d_gene: TRBD2
abundance: .
len: 15
CDR3aa: CASSPLAGILNEQFF
CDR3nt: TGTGCCAGCAGTCCTCTAGCGGGAATCCTCAATGAGCAGTTCTTC

j_gene: TRBJ1-3
v_gene: TRBV9
d_gene: .
abundance: .
len: 15
CDR3aa: CASSVSGTHGNTIYF
CDR3nt: TGTGCCAGCAGCGTCTCCGGGACCCATGGAAACACCATATATTTT

j_gene: TRBJ2-3
v_gene: TRBV12-3/TRBV12-4
d_gene: .
abundance: few
len: 16
CDR3aa: CASSAPGLTSTDTQYF
CDR3nt: TGTGCCAGCAGTGCCCCGGGACTCACTAGCACAGATACGCAGTATTTT

j_gene: TRBJ1-2
v_gene: TRBV20-1
d_gene: TRBD1
abundance: .
len: 15
CDR3aa: CSAIRTGDISWGYTF
CDR3nt: TGCAGTGCTATCCGGACAGGCGATATCTCTTGGGGCTACACCTTC

j_gene: TRBJ2-7
v_gene: TRBV15
d_gene: .
abundance: .
len: 15
CDR3aa: CATSSPQGVGYEQYF
CDR3nt: TGTGCCACCAGCTCGCCGCAGGGAGTTGGCTACGAGCAGTACTTC

j_gene: TRBJ2-5
v_gene: TRBV4-3
d_gene: TRBD2
abundance: .
len: 15
CDR3aa: CASSQESSGRETQYF
CDR3nt: TGCGCCAGCAGCCAAGAATCTAGCGGGAGAGAGACCCAGTACTTC

j_gene: TRBJ2-7
v_gene: TRBV5-6
d_gene: .
abundance: .
len: 14
CDR3aa: CASSLSAGSYEQYF
CDR3nt: TGTGCCAGCAGCTTGTCGGCAGGGTCCTACGAGCAGTACTTC

j_gene: TRBJ1-2
v_gene: TRBV27
d_gene: .
abundance: few
len: 14
CDR3aa: CASSDPSWGYGYTF
CDR3nt: TGTGCCAGCAGTGATCCAAGCTGGGGCTATGGCTACACCTTC

j_gene: TRBJ2-3
v_gene: TRBV29-1
d_gene: TRBD2
abundance: .
len: 14
CDR3aa: CSVGASGGDGTQYF
CDR3nt: TGCAGCGTTGGGGCTAGCGGGGGTGATGGTACGCAGTATTTT

j_gene: TRBJ2-7
v_gene: TRBV6-6
d_gene: .
abundance: .
len: 12
CDR3aa: CASSTSRDEQYF
CDR3nt: TGTGCCAGCAGTACGTCTAGGGACGAGCAGTACTTC

j_gene: TRBJ2-7
v_gene: TRBV6-6
d_gene: .
abundance: .
len: 11
CDR3aa: CASRTGYEQYF
CDR3nt: TGTGCCAGCAGGACTGGTTACGAGCAGTACTTC

j_gene: TRBJ2-1
v_gene: TRBV6-4
d_gene: .
abundance: few
len: 13
CDR3aa: CASSPRDAGEQFF
CDR3nt: TGTGCCAGCAGCCCCCGGGACGCCGGTGAGCAGTTCTTC

j_gene: TRBJ2-3
v_gene: TRBV7-6
d_gene: TRBD1
abundance: .
len: 16
CDR3aa: CASSDAGTVFTDTQYF
CDR3nt: TGTGCCAGCAGCGACGCCGGGACAGTGTTCACAGATACGCAGTATTTT

j_gene: TRBJ2-5
v_gene: TRBV3-1
d_gene: .
abundance: few
len: 13
CDR3aa: CASSQDSGETQYF
CDR3nt: TGTGCCAGCAGCCAAGATAGTGGCGAGACCCAGTACTTC

j_gene: TRBJ2-3
v_gene: TRBV20-1
d_gene: TRBD2
abundance: .
len: 17
CDR3aa: CSASSGTSGFRTDTQYF
CDR3nt: TGCAGTGCTAGTAGCGGGACTAGCGGGTTCCGCACAGATACGCAGTATTTT

j_gene: TRBJ2-3
v_gene: TRBV5-8
d_gene: TRBD2
abundance: few
len: 20
CDR3aa: CASSFTALTAGVMNTDTQYF
CDR3nt: TGTGCCAGCAGCTTCACCGCTTTGACGGCGGGAGTCATGAACACAGATACGCAGTATTTT

j_gene: TRBJ2-7
v_gene: TRBV11-2
d_gene: TRBD2
abundance: few
len: 14
CDR3aa: CASSLERGGWEQYF
CDR3nt: TGTGCCAGCAGCTTAGAGCGGGGGGGATGGGAGCAGTACTTC

j_gene: TRBJ2-7
v_gene: TRBV28
d_gene: .
abundance: few
len: 13
CDR3aa: CASSFRSSYEQYF
CDR3nt: TGTGCCAGCAGTTTTCGGTCCTCCTACGAGCAGTACTTC

j_gene: TRBJ2-5
v_gene: TRBV12-3/TRBV12-4
d_gene: TRBD2
abundance: .
len: 15
CDR3aa: CASRGPGLGGETQYF
CDR3nt: TGTGCCAGCAGAGGACCGGGACTAGGAGGAGAGACCCAGTACTTC

j_gene: TRBJ2-1
v_gene: TRBV9
d_gene: TRBD2
abundance: .
len: 16
CDR3aa: CASSVEGSGVYNEQFF
CDR3nt: TGTGCCAGCAGCGTAGAAGGTAGCGGGGTGTACAATGAGCAGTTCTTC

j_gene: TRBJ1-1
v_gene: TRBV4-1
d_gene: .
abundance: many
len: 15
CDR3aa: CASSQEGVMKTEAFF
CDR3nt: TGCGCCAGCAGCCAAGAGGGGGTAATGAAGACTGAAGCTTTCTTT

j_gene: TRBJ1-1
v_gene: TRBV20-1
d_gene: TRBD1
abundance: few
len: 14
CDR3aa: CSAIPGQPNTEAFF
CDR3nt: TGCAGTGCTATCCCGGGACAGCCGAACACTGAAGCTTTCTTT

j_gene: TRBJ1-1
v_gene: TRBV20-1
d_gene: .
abundance: many
len: 12
CDR3aa: CSAKLMDTEAFF
CDR3nt: TGCAGTGCCAAGCTTATGGACACTGAAGCTTTCTTT

j_gene: TRBJ2-3
v_gene: TRBV7-6
d_gene: TRBD2
abundance: .
len: 15
CDR3aa: CASRELAGGDYTQYF
CDR3nt: TGTGCCAGCAGAGAACTAGCGGGGGGGGATTATACGCAGTATTTT

j_gene: TRBJ2-2
v_gene: TRBV11-3
d_gene: .
abundance: .
len: 17
CDR3aa: CASSPHLPAVNTGELFF
CDR3nt: TGTGCCAGCAGCCCCCACCTTCCGGCTGTGAACACCGGGGAGCTGTTTTTT